This T cell receptor beta chain was identified in a study of neurological immune-mediated disorders (dated by TCRdb to between 2018 and 2020). Regarding the study in general: Among the 35 or so multiple sclerosis patients, approximately 31 had relapsing-remitting MS and 3 had secondary progressive MS. Peripheral blood TCR-beta repertoires from HTLV-I-associated myelopathy (HAM/TSP) patients, multiple sclerosis patients and healthy controls were compared by UMI-based sequencing. Longitudinal samples, technical triplicates and paired sorted CD4+ and CD8+ T-cell subsets, alongside PBMC samples, were included among the approximately 100 TCR-beta libraries. The cohort was made up of about 65 subjects, consisting of roughly 14 HAM/TSP patients, around 35 multiple sclerosis patients and 20 healthy controls. General findings and caveats noted by the study authors: The highest TCR clonal expansion was observed in HAM/TSP patients, whereas the lowest was observed in MS patients, even when compared with healthy controls. No association of the MS cluster with clinical or MRI features was observed, and the need for larger cohorts was stated by the authors. No identical CDR3 amino acid sequences were found to be shared among expanded clones across subjects, suggesting that TCR-beta repertoires were private in all groups. In a phylogenetic analysis, the repertoires of 18 out of 34 MS patients fell into a single cluster of related CDR3 sequences, pointing to a possible signature at the repertoire level.

To synthesize cDNA, template-switch 5'RACE was performed with a primer carrying a 10-nucleotide random unique molecular identifier so that each TCR transcript was tagged. Every sequencing run covered 15-18 subjects and yielded more than 160 million TCR-beta sequences. Total RNA was extracted with the RNeasy kit. The KAPA Real-time Library Amplification kit was used to amplify TCR-beta VDJ regions with primers targeting the TCR constant region and the 5'RACE anchor. Sample indexes and Illumina adaptors were added in a first PCR, and a second PCR then increased library yield. The roughly 650 bp TCR product was size-selected on a 2% E-gel SizeSelection system after Ampure bead purification. Before pooling, library quality was checked on a Bioanalyzer, concentration was measured with Qubit, and libraries were quantified with the Kapa Library Quantification kit. An Illumina HiSeq 2500 sequenced the libraries paired-end 2 x 150 bp. To increase sequence diversity, roughly 24-31% phiX was spiked into each library pool. The authors processed their data as follows. Quality-filtered reads were processed with the UMI-based MiGEC pipeline, and over 90% of raw TCR sequences were removed by the MiGEC pipeline during error correction. IMGT germline references were used for aligning VDJ genes, and each clonotype was defined as a unique CDR3 amino acid sequence together with its V-J genes. VDJtools evaluated clonal expansion, Shannon diversity and CDR3 relatedness (CalcPairwiseDistances, ClusterSamples); CLCbio workbench built phylogenetic trees. Clones with at least 8 unique UMIs were defined as expanded, with this threshold being based on coefficient-of-variation modelling across technical triplicates. TCRdb reprocessing: public reads trimmed at Q25 with fastp, clones called with MiXCR, in-frame beta chains kept. Each entry is one CDR3 protein sequence, shown with its most common DNA and genes. What appears here as the V and J calls and clone size reflects TCRdb's work, not the paper's. The sample includes under 85,000 distinct CDR3 sequences, with around 5% observed a single time. The leading ten clones occupy roughly 5.7% of the sample.

The CDR3 goes from the cysteine to the phenylalanine over 14 residues. Only CDR3 DNA is held: 42 bases, read in frame from base 1. The junction shows trimming of 1 base on V and 8 bases on J, plus 12 bases between the germline ends. CDR1 and CDR2 were assigned from the germline V gene (reference sequence) as SEHNR and FQNEAQ. Comment on this clonotype: The clone's antigen remains unknown. No base quality values were provided; no much bigger clone lies one nucleotide off.

Libraries from unsorted PBMCs were made from 2 million PBMCs kept in RNAlater at -80 degrees C until RNA extraction. The multiple sclerosis patients were enrolled in a US clinical protocol that evaluated disease progression with magnetic resonance imaging. Peripheral blood underwent Ficoll-Hypaque density gradient centrifugation to isolate PBMCs, which were then cryopreserved in liquid nitrogen. The sequence is built from TRBV7-9 and TRBJ2-1; TRBD2 is a possible D gene, resting on 5 matching bases. The origin of this receptor is a human donor with multiple sclerosis. The donor label of this sample is uncertain. Sequencing was performed on PBMCs. The CDR3 loop reads CASSLDPAGDEQFF. The nucleotides read TGTGCCAGCAGCTTAGACCCAGCCGGGGATGAGCAGTTCTTC.